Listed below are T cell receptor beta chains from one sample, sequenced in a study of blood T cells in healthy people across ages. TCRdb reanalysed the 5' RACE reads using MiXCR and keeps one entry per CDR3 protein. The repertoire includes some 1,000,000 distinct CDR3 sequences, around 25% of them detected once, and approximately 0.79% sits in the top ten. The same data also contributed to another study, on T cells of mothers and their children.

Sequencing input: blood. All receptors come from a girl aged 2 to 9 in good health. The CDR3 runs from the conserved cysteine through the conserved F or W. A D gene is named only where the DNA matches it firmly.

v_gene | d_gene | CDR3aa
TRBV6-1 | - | CASIKGPWTQYF
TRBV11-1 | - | CASSGRAHEQYF
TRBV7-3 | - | CASSLLAPGYTYTEAFF
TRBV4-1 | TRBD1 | CASSQTDRDYGYTF
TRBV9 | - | CASSVGGQGTNEQFF
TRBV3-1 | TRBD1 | CASSLHPGQGVYEQYF
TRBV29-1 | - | CSVGKGNTEAFF
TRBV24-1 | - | CATSDRGRKTQYF
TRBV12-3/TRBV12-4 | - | CASSLVWGGTEAFF
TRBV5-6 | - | CASSLPGYQETQYF
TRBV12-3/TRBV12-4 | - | CASSFPPARETDTQYF
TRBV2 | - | CASSEAPIYEQYF
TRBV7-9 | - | CASSLGSYSYNEQFF
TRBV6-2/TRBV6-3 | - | CASLNFANGQYF